The text below deals with one T cell receptor beta chain. As yet, its antigen is unknown. The data stem from a study of response to subunit inactivated influenza vaccine. TCRdb called the RT-PCR reads again in MiXCR, with one record for every CDR3 protein. The sample contains a few hundred thousand distinct CDR3 sequences, around a fifth of which appear only once. Per germline, CDR1 DFQATT and CDR2 SNEGSKA (reference sequence). CDR3 length: 16 residues. V trimming: 3 bases; J trimming: 5 bases; junction bases outside the gene matches: 10. Study-wide results and limits: After each seasonal influenza vaccination, few new T cells are recruited, the authors suggested.

The source was PBMCs from blood, collected less than 22 months after vaccination. The chain couples TRBV20-1 to TRBJ2-5; 12 bases fit TRBD2. The TCR originated in a man aged 50-75 years who received an inactivated influenza vaccine. The CDR3 DNA sequence: TGCAGTGCTAGCTCCCTAGCGGGAGGGCCAAGGGAGACCCAGTACTTC. Its protein is CSASSLAGGPRETQYF.